This T cell receptor (beta chain) was recovered during a study of cytomegalovirus exposure and HLA in healthy donors. The germline CDR1 and CDR2 sequences are KGHSH and LQKENI. The CDR3 has 16 amino acids. V trimming: 3 bases; J trimming: 5 bases; junction bases outside the gene matches: 10. Every donor was a healthy person donating bone marrow. Findings and limits, study-wide: Both high specificity and high sensitivity reportedly marked the classifier's diagnosis of cytomegalovirus status. In a later analysis, V- and J-gene trimming of beta chains associated with a DCLRE1C missense variant, replicated independently.

Comments on this clone: The antigen is not known.

PCR primers comprised 60 Vbeta and 13 Jbeta primers. Profiling relied on immunoSEQ multiplex PCR, and the TCRdb table lists in-frame clones only, not all of them. The top ten clones hold approximately 0.9% of a sample with some 140,000 clones, 79% of them seen once. Sequences were obtained from PBMCs. The chain is built from TRBV18 and TRBJ1-5; 7 positions agree with TRBD1. This clonotype was sampled from a man aged 18-30 years in good health and CMV-seronegative. The CDR3 DNA reads as TGTGCCAGCTCACCCCAGGGCCGACAGGGCGATCAGCCCCAGCATTTT. Translated: CASSPQGRQGDQPQHF.